The clone carrying this T cell receptor beta chain was seen a handful of times. Generated by immunoSEQ multiplex PCR, the TCRdb table keeps only in-frame clones and is missing some. The sample holds approximately 150,000 clones, 70% to 90% seen once. This record comes from a study of blood T cell repertoires in COVID-19. Across the study: Sites in the United States, Italy and Spain provided acute and convalescent COVID-19 samples. From T cells, B-cell-depleted T cells, or PBMCs came the material, which was cDNA or gDNA.

Sequenced material: peripheral blood. This receptor was obtained from a man between 65 and 79 years old with acute or convalescent COVID-19.

The CDR3 loop is CASSLYAGTLNTGELFF. In DNA, the CDR3 is TGTGCCAGCAGTTTATACGCGGGAACCCTGAACACCGGGGAGCTGTTTTTT. The rearrangement links TRBV27 to TRBJ2-2; D is perhaps TRBD2 (6 bases). Germline lookup yields CDR1 MNHEY and CDR2 SMNVEV (reference sequence). This CDR3 spans 17 amino acids. V was pared by 1 base and J by 1 base, with 13 bases between.